The present T cell receptor (beta chain) was sequenced within a study of metastatic and nonmetastatic thyroid tumors. Study outcomes and limitations: Malignant thyroid tumors reportedly exceeded benign nodules significantly in TCR beta diversity, with the difference appearing in blood and tumor.

TCRdb reanalyzed the PCR reads via MiXCR. The data contain under 35,000 clones, roughly 20% of them singletons. Prior to thyroid surgery, none of the patients had received any treatment. This clone was found many times. Antigen unknown. CDR3 length equals 14 residues. V gave up 7 bases and J gave up 4 bases; unmatched junction bases: 7. CDR1 and CDR2 (germline): MNHNS, SASEGT. The rearrangement joins TRBV6-1 to TRBJ1-1; TRBD1 matches at 9 bases. The receptor was isolated from a female donor with papillary thyroid cancer or a benign thyroid nodule (not recorded which). Some clones in this sample may be carry-over from other donors' samples. The sequenced material came from blood. The CDR3 sequence: CASTGTGFTTEAFF. CDR3 DNA sequence: TGTGCCAGCACCGGGACAGGGTTTACCACTGAAGCTTTCTTT.